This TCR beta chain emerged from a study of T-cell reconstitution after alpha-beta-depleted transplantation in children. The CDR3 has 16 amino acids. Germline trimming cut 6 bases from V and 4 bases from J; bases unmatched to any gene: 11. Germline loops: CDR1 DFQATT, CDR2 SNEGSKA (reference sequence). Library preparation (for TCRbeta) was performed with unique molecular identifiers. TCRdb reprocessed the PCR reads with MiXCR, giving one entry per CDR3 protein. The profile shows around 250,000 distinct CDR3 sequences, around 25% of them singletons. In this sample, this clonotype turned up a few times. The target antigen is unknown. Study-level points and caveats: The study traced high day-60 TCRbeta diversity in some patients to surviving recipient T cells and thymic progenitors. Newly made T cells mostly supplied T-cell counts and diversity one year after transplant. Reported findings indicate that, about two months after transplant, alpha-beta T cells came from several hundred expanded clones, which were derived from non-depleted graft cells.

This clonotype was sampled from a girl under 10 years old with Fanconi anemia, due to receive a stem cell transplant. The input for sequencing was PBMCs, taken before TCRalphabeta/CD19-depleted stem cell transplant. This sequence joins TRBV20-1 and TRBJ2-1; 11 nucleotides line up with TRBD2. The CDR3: CSATTLSGGDYNEQFF. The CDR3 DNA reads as TGCAGTGCCACGACCCTTAGCGGGGGGGATTACAATGAGCAGTTCTTC.